The clone carrying this TCR beta chain occurred a few times. Per the original methods: Scientists estimated how many nucleated cells there were by amplifying reference gene primers. Here immunoSEQ multiplex PCR was the method, and the copy in TCRdb shows in-frame clones only, minus some. V, J and clone size are taken as reported in that table, and D and trimming were inferred from the DNA itself. Here the sample spans some 100,000 clones, around nine tenths being singletons. This sample is drawn from a study of blood T cell repertoires in COVID-19. Background on the study: Samples taken during acute and convalescent COVID-19 were collected in the United States, Italy and Spain. From T cells, B-cell-depleted T cells, or PBMCs came the material, which was cDNA or gDNA.

Germline V gene sequence: CDR1 SGHTA, CDR2 FQGNSA. The CDR3 runs to 15 residues. Trimming took off 0 bases at V and 4 bases at J, with 9 bases between the two ends. The specimen was peripheral blood. The V call is TRBV7-2, the J call TRBJ2-2; a weak D match, TRBD1 (5 bases). This TCR came from a woman between 65 and 79 years old with acute or convalescent COVID-19. CDR3 amino acids: CASSLAVTATGELFF. The CDR3 DNA is TGTGCCAGCAGCTTAGCCGTGACAGCCACCGGGGAGCTGTTTTTT.